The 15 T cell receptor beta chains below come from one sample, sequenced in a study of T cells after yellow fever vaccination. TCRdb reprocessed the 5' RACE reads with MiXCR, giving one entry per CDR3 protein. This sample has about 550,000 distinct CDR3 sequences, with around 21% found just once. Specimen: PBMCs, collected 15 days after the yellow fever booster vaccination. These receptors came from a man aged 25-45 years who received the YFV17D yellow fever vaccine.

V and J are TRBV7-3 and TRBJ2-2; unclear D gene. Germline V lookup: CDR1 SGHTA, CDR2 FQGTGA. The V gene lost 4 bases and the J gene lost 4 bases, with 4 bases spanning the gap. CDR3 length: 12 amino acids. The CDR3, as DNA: TGTGCCAGCAGCTGGGCCACCGGGGAGCTGTTTTTT. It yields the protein CASSWATGELFF.

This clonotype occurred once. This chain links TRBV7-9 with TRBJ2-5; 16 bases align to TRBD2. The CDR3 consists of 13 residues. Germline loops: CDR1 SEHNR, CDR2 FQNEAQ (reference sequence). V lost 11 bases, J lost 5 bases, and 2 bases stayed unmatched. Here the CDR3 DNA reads TGTGCCTCGGGACTAGCGGGAGGGGAGACCCAGTACTTC. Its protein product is CASGLAGGETQYF.

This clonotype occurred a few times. CDR3 in amino acids: CSAGGGALPGYTF. CDR3 coding DNA: TGCAGTGCAGGGGGAGGGGCTCTCCCTGGCTACACCTTC. This chain links TRBV20-1 with TRBJ1-2, with D maybe TRBD1 (6 bases). V was cut by 6 bases and J by 7 bases, with 18 bases left in between. CDR1 and CDR2 from the germline V gene are DFQATT and SNEGSKA (reference sequence). This CDR3 has 13 amino acids.

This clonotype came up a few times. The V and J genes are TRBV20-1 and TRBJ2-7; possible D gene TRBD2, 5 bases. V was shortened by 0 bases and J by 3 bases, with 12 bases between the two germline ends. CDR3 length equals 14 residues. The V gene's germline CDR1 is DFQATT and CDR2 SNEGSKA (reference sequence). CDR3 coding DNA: TGCAGTGCTAGAGATGGGAGCACTAGCTACGAGCAGTACTTC. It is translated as CSARDGSTSYEQYF.

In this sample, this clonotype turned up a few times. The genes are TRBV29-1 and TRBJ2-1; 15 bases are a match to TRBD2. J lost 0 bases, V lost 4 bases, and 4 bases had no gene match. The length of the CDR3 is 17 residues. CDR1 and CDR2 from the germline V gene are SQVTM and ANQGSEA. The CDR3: CSVGGTSGRPSYNEQFF. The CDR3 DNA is TGCAGCGTTGGAGGGACTAGCGGGAGGCCCTCCTACAATGAGCAGTTCTTC.

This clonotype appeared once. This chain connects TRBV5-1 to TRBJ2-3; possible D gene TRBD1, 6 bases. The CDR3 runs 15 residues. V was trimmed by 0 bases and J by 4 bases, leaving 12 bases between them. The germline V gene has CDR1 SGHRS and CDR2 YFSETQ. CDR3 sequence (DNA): TGCGCCAGCAGCTTGGGCAGGGGTTTCCCAGATACGCAGTATTTT. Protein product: CASSLGRGFPDTQYF.

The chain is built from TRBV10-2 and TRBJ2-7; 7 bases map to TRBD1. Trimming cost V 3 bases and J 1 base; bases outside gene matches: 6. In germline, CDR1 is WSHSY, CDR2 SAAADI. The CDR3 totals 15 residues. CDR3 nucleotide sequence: TGCGCCAGCAGTGATTTGGACAGGCTATCCTACGAGCAGTACTTC. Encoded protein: CASSDLDRLSYEQYF.

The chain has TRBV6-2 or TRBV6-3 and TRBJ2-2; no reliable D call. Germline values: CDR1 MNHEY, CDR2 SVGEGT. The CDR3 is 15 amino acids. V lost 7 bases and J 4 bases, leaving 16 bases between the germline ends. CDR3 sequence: CASTHSPAPTGELFF. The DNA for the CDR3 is TGTGCCAGCACCCACAGCCCTGCTCCCACCGGGGAGCTGTTTTTT.

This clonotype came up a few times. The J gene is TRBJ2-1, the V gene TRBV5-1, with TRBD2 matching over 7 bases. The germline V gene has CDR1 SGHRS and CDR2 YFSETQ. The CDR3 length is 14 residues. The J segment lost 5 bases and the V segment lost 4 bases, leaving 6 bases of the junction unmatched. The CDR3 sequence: CASSGLAGHNEQFF. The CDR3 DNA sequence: TGCGCCAGCAGCGGATTAGCGGGTCACAATGAGCAGTTCTTC. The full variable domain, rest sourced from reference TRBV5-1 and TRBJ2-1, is KAGVTQTPRYLIKTRGQQVTLSCSPISGHRSVSWYQQTPGQGLQFLFEYFSETQRNKGNFPGRFSGRQFSNSRSEMNVSTLELGDSALYLCASSGLAGHNEQFFGPGTRLTVL.

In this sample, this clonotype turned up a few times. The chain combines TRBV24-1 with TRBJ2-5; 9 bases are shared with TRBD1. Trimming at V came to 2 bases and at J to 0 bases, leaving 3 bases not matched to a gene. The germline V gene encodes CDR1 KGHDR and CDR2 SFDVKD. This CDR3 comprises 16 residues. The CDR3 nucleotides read TGTGCCACCAGTGATTACAGGACAGGGGACCAAGAGACCCAGTACTTC. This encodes CATSDYRTGDQETQYF.

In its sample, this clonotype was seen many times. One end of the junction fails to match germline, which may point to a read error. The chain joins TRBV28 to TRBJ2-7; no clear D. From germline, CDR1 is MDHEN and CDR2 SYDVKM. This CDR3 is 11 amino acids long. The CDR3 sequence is CASSLFYEQYF. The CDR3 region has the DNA TGTGCCAGCAGCTTATTTTACGAGCAGTACTTC.

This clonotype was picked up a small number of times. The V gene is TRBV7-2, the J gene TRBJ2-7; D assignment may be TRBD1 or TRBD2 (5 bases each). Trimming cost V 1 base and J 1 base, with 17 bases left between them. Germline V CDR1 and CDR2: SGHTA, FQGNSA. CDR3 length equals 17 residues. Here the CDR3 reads CASSLGGALARSYEQYF. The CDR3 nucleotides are TGTGCCAGCAGCTTAGGTGGGGCCCTAGCTCGGTCCTACGAGCAGTACTTC.

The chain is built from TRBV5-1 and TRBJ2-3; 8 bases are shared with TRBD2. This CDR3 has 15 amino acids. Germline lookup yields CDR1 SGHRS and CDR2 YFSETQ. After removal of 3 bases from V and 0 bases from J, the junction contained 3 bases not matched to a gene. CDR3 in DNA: TGCGCCAGCAGCTGGGTAGCGGGAAGCACAGATACGCAGTATTTT. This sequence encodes CASSWVAGSTDTQYF. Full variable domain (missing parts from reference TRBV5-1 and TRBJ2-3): KAGVTQTPRYLIKTRGQQVTLSCSPISGHRSVSWYQQTPGQGLQFLFEYFSETQRNKGNFPGRFSGRQFSNSRSEMNVSTLELGDSALYLCASSWVAGSTDTQYFGPGTRLTVL.

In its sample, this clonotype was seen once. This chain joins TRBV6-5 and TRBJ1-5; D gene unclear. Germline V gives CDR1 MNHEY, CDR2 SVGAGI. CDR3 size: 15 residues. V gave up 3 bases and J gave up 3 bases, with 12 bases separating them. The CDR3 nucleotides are TGTGCCAGCAGTTATTATGGAGGGTCCAATCAGCCCCAGCATTTT. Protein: CASSYYGGSNQPQHF.

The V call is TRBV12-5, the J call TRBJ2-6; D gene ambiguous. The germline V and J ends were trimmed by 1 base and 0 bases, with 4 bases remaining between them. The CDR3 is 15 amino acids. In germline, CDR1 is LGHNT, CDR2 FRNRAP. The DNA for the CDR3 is TGTGCTAGTGGTTTGGGGGGCTCTGGGGCCAACGTCCTGACTTTC. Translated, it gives CASGLGGSGANVLTF.